A single T cell receptor (beta chain) is shown here with its context. Its antigen is currently unknown. This sample was included in a study of cytomegalovirus exposure and HLA in healthy donors. General study findings and limits: When a later analysis was performed, an Asian-associated ancestry cluster reportedly had fewer N-insertions than the approximately 700-donor mean. Researchers counted roughly 160 TCR beta chains as cytomegalovirus-associated. Confirmation was obtained in vitro that a few CMV-associated chains are specific for CMV antigens.

The study ran its PCR with 60 Vbeta and 13 Jbeta primers. This table comes from immunoSEQ multiplex PCR, and its TCRdb copy is limited to in-frame clones, with some not included. This table holds over 150,000 clones, about 80% found once. After removal of 5 bases from V and 2 bases from J, the junction contained 5 bases not matched to a gene. Germline CDR1 SEHNR, CDR2 FQNEAQ (reference sequence). The CDR3 is 14 amino acids. Material: PBMCs. This receptor was identified in a man between 18 and 29 years old in good health and CMV-seropositive. The chain has TRBV7-9 and TRBJ2-5; 7 bases map to TRBD1. This CDR3 is CASSAGTVQETQYF. The CDR3 bases are TGTGCCAGCAGCGCCGGGACAGTACAAGAGACCCAGTACTTC.